Described below is a single TCR beta chain sequence and its context. This clonotype was detected ten times or more. No antigen is known for it. The sample holds no much larger clone one base away, and base qualities are not on file. These data are taken from a study of T cells in Graves' hyperthyroidism and ophthalmopathy (dated by TCRdb to between 2018 and 2021). For context, the study as a whole: Peripheral blood was sampled at the time of initial diagnosis, prior to any treatment. In roughly six Graves' hyperthyroidism patients, the study also compared T-cell repertoires from thyroid tissue with T-cell repertoires from blood. A discovery cohort of roughly 100 patients, approximately 45 with Graves' ophthalmopathy and about 58 with stable Graves' hyperthyroidism, was used to find distinguishing TCR V-J signatures. Once sampling was done, hyperthyroidism patients were given methimazole at a starting dose of 30 mg daily, whereas ophthalmopathy patients were given high-dose intravenous methylprednisolone. The paper describes TCR Vbeta CDR3 sequencing of 135 peripheral blood samples, made up of 43 ophthalmopathy patients, roughly 75 hyperthyroidism patients and some 17 progressor patients. Whether ophthalmopathy could be predicted prospectively was tested in an independent validation cohort made up of roughly 19 hyperthyroidism patients plus 17 patients who later progressed to ophthalmopathy. For training and testing, the 100 or so patients in the discovery cohort were randomly divided in a 7:3 ratio. On the study overall, not on this receptor specifically: No statistical method was used to fix the sample size in advance, and group allocation was not hidden from the investigators. Most expanded thyroid clonotypes (frequency above 0.001) were also found in blood, which suggests that blood repertoires may mirror thyroid immune responses. In cross-validation, a model built on a 13 V-J signature told ophthalmopathy apart from stable hyperthyroidism with 85% to 90% sensitivity and roughly 81% specificity, and in testing the same model reached 80%/75%. In validation, the model predicted progression to ophthalmopathy a median of 6.5 months before onset, with roughly 68% sensitivity and about 72% specificity.

TCR beta CDR3 regions were amplified from RNA transcripts. A first-round RT-PCR of the TCR CDR3 used the HTBI primer set with the Qiagen OneStep RT-PCR kit. Libraries were constructed in a second round of multiplex PCR, after which size selection and purification were carried out. The libraries were sequenced on an Illumina HiSeq2000 using paired-end 100 bp reads. Under the source paper's analysis protocol: SOAPnuke was used to process the raw data, throwing out any read that contained adapters or uncalled bases, had a mean Phred below 15, or lacked an exact constant-primer or identifier match. COPE v1.2.5 was used to merge high-quality paired reads, and clonotypes were defined as unique nucleotide sequences. MiTCR v1.1 was used to align the clonotypes against IMGT TRBV, TRBD and TRBJ reference segments. The analysis was restricted to V-J combinations with a frequency above 0.0001, which together covered about 99% of the repertoires. A TCS score was defined as the ratio between F50 (clonal expansion) and ExV (chaos), using BLOSUM62-based TCRdist between CDR3 peptides within each V-J. Welch's t-statistics and random forest reduced fewer than 550 V-J features to 13, which were used in a naive Bayes classifier (R e1071). TCRdb ran its own pipeline on the public reads, namely fastp trimming at Q25 and MiXCR clone calling, and kept in-frame beta chains. Entries that share a CDR3 protein sequence are merged under the most common genes and DNA. TCRdb's processing, not the authors' own work, is the source of the V and J calls. The sample yields fewer than 550,000 distinct CDR3 sequences; less than 20% were counted once. Of the sample, over 7.5% falls within the top ten clones.

A patient counted as having stable Graves' hyperthyroidism if no progression to ophthalmopathy occurred over 18 months of follow-up. Hyperthyroidism patients were newly diagnosed, with disease duration under 2 months, and aged 18 to 65 years. Any patient with an uncontrolled infection, another autoimmune disease, pregnancy or lactation was excluded. Diagnoses were based on clinical symptoms, serum thyroxine and TRAb, thyroid ultrasound and orbital computed tomography. Ficoll-Paque density gradient centrifugation was used to isolate PBMCs from approximately 10 ml of fresh peripheral blood. Total RNA was extracted using Trizol reagent, and RNA quality was assessed on an Agilent 2100 Bioanalyzer. After removal of 9 bases from V and 0 bases from J, the junction retains 6 bases not matched to a gene. According to the germline V gene (reference sequence), CDR1 reads SEHNR and CDR2 reads FQNEAQ. From its cysteine to its phenylalanine, the CDR3 spans 14 amino acids. The read is trimmed to its CDR3 DNA, 42 bases read in frame from base 1.

The clonotype comes from a woman aged 18-35 years with Graves' hyperthyroidism. The specimen sequenced was blood. The chain couples TRBV7-9 to TRBJ1-2, with TRBD1 matching 8 junction bases. The CDR3 protein: CASLTGEANYGYTF. The nucleotide sequence reads as follows: TGTGCCAGTCTGACAGGGGAGGCTAACTATGGCTACACCTTC.